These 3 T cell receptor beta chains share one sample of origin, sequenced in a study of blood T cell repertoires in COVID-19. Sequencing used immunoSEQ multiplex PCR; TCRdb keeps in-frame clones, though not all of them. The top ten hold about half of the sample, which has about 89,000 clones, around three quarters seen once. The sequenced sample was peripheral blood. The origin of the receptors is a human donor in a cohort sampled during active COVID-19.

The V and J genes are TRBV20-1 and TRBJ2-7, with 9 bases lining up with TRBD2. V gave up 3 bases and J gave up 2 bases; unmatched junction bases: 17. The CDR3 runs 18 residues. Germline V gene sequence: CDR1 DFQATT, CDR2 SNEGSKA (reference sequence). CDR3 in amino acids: CSASVGNSGRNRAYEQYF. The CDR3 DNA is TGCAGTGCTAGTGTCGGAAATAGCGGGAGAAATCGCGCCTACGAGCAGTACTTC.

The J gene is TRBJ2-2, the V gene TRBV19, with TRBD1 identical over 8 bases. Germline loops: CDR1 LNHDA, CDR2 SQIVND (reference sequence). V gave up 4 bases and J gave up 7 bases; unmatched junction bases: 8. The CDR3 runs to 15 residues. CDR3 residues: CASSTRTGFGGELFF. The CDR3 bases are TGTGCCAGTAGTACCAGGACAGGGTTTGGCGGGGAGCTGTTTTTT. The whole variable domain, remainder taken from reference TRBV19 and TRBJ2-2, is DGGITQSPKYLFRKEGQNVTLSCEQNLNHDAMYWYRQDPGQGLRLIYYSQIVNDFQKGDIAEGYSVSREKKESFPLTVTSAQKNPTAFYLCASSTRTGFGGELFFGEGSRLTVL.

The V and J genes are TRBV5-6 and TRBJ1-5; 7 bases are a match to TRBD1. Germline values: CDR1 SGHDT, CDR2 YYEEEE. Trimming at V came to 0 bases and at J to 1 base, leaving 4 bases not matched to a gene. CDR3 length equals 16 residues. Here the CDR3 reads CASSLGDRGSNQPQHF. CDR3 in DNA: TGTGCCAGCAGCTTGGGGGACAGAGGAAGCAATCAGCCCCAGCATTTT. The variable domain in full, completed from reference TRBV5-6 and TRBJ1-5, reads DAGVTQSPTHLIKTRGQQVTLRCSPKSGHDTVSWYQQALGQGPQFIFQYYEEEERQRGNFPDRFSGHQFPNYSSELNVNALLLGDSALYLCASSLGDRGSNQPQHFGDGTRLSIL.